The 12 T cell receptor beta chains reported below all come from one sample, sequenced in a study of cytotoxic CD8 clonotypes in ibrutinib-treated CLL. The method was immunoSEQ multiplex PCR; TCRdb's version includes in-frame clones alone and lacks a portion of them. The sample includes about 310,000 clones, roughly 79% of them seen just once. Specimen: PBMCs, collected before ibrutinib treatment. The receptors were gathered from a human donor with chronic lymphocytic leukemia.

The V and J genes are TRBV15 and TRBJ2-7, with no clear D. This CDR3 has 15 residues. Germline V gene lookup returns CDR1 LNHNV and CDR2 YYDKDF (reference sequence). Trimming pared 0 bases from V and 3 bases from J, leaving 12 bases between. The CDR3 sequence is CATSRDLGGVYEQYF. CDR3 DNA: TGTGCCACCAGCAGAGATTTGGGTGGAGTCTACGAGCAGTACTTC.

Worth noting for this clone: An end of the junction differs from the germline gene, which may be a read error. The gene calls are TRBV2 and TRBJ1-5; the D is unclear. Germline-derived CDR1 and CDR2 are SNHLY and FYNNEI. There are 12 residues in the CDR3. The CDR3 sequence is CASCETNQPQHF. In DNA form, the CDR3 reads TGTGCCAGCTGTGAAACGAATCAGCCCCAGCATTTT.

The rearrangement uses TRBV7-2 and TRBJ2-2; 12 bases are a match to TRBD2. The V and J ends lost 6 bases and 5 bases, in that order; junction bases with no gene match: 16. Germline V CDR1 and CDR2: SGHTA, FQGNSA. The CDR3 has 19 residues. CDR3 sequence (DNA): TGTGCCAGCAGTCGACTAGCGGGAGATGAATATGGAAGGACCGGGGAGCTGTTTTTT. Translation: CASSRLAGDEYGRTGELFF.

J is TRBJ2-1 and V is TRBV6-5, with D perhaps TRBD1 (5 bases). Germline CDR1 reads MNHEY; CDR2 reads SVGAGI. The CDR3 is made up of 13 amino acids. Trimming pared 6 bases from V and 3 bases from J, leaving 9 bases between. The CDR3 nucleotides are TGTGCCAGCAGCCTCGACAGCTACAATGAGCAGTTCTTC. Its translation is CASSLDSYNEQFF.

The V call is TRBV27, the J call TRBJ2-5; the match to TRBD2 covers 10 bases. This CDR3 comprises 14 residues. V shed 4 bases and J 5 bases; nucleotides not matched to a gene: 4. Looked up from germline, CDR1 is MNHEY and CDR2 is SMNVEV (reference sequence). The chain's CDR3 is CASSSLAGVETQYF. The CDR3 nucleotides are TGTGCCAGCAGTTCCCTAGCGGGAGTCGAGACCCAGTACTTC.

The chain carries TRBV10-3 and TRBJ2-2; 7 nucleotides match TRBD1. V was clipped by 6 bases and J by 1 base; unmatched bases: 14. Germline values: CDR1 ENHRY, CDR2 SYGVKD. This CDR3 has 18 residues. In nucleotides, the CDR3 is TGTGCCATCAGAGATTTTTCCGGGACAGATCTGAACACCGGGGAGCTGTTTTTT. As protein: CAIRDFSGTDLNTGELFF.

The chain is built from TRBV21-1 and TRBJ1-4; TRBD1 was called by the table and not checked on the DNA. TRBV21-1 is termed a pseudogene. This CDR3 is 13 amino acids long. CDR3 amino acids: CASSNFGQGLQFF. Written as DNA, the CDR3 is TGTGCCAGCAGCAACTTCGGACAGGGCCTTCAGTTTTTT.

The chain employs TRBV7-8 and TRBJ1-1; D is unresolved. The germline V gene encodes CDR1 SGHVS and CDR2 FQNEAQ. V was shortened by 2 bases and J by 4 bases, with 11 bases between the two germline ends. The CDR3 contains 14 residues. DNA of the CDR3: TGTGCCAGCAGCTTATTAGGCAGGATCACTGAAGCTTTCTTT. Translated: CASSLLGRITEAFF.

The CDR3 loop reads CSVDTGTSGYEQYF. The CDR3 region has the DNA TGCAGCGTTGACACCGGGACTAGCGGTTACGAGCAGTACTTC. J is TRBJ2-7 and V is TRBV29-1; 11 bases are shared with TRBD2. Germline CDR1 is SQVTM and CDR2 is ANQGSEA. After removal of 3 bases from V and 4 bases from J, the junction contained 5 bases not matched to a gene. The length of the CDR3 is 14 residues.

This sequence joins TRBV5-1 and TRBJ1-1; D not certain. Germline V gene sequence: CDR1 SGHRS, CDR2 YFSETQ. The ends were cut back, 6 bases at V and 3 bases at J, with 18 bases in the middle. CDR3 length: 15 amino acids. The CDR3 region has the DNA TGCGCCAGCAAGGAGGAATTATTCGGGGACACTGAAGCTTTCTTT. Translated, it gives CASKEELFGDTEAFF.

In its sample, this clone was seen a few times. CDR3 loop: CASSLKEGSGNTIYF. CDR3 nucleotide sequence: TGCGCCAGCAGCCTAAAGGAGGGATCTGGAAACACCATATATTTT. The chain carries TRBV4-1 and TRBJ1-3; D gene uncertain. In germline, CDR1 is MGHRA, CDR2 YSYEKL. V lost 4 bases, J lost 1 base, and 11 bases lay in between. The CDR3 covers 15 residues.

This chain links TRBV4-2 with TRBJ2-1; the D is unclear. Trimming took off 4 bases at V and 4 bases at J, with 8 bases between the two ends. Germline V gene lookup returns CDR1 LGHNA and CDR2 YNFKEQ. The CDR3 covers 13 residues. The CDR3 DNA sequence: TGTGCCAGCAGCCTGAATATTTACAATGAGCAGTTCTTC. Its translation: CASSLNIYNEQFF.